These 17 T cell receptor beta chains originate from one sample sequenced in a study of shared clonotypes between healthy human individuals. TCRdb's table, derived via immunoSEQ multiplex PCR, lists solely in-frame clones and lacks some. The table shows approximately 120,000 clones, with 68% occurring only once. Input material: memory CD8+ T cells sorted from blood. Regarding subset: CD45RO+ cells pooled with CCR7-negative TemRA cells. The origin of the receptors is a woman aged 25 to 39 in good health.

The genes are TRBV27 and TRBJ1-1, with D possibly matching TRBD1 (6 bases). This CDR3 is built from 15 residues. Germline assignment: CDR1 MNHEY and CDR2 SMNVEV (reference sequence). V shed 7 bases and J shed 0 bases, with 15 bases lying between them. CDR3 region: CASKPAGAMNTEAFF. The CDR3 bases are TGTGCCAGCAAACCGGCAGGGGCGATGAACACTGAAGCTTTCTTT.

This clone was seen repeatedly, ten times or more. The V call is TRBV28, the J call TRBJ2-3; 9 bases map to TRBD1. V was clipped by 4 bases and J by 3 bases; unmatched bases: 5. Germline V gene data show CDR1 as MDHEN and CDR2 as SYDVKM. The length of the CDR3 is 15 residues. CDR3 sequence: CASSSGQGSTDTQYF. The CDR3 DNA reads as TGTGCCAGCAGTTCCGGACAGGGGTCTACAGATACGCAGTATTTT.

CDR3 residues: CASSESPSQGHTGELFF. CDR3 nucleotide sequence: TGTGCCAGCAGTGAATCCCCCTCGCAGGGGCACACCGGGGAGCTGTTTTTT. The chain couples TRBV25-1 to TRBJ2-2, with D maybe TRBD1 (6 bases). The CDR3 runs 17 residues. The germline V gene encodes CDR1 MGHDK and CDR2 SYGVNS. The V gene lost 1 base and the J gene lost 3 bases, with 15 bases spanning the gap.

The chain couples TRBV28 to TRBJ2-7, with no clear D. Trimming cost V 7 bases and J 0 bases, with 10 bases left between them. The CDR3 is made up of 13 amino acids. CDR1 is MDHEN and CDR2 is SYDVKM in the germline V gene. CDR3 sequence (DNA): TGTGCCAGCACCCATGACGGCTCCTACGAGCAGTACTTC. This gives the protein CASTHDGSYEQYF.

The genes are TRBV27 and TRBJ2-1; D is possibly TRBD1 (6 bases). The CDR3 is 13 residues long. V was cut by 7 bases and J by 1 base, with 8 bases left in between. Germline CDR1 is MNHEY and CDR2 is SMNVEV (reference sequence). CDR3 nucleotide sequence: TGTGCCAGCAACACAGGGTCCTACAATGAGCAGTTCTTC. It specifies CASNTGSYNEQFF.

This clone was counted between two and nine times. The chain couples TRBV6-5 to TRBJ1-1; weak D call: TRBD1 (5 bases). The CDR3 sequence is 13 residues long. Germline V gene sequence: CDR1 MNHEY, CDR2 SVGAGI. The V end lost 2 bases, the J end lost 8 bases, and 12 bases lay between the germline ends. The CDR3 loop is CASSYMETAEAFF. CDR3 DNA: TGTGCCAGCAGTTACATGGAGACAGCAGAAGCTTTCTTT.

CDR3 DNA sequence: TGTGCCAGCAGCGTAGCTCTCCGGCAGAACGTTGAAAAACTGTTTTTT. Translating gives CASSVALRQNVEKLFF. The chain has TRBV9 and TRBJ1-4; D uncertain. The CDR3 spans 16 residues. Trimming stripped 0 bases from V and 7 bases from J, with 16 bases between. In germline, CDR1 is SGDLS, CDR2 YYNGEE. The complete variable domain, with remaining parts taken from reference TRBV9 and TRBJ1-4, reads DSGVTQTPKHLITATGQRVTLRCSPRSGDLSVYWYQQSLDQGLQFLIQYYNGEERAKGNILERFSAQQFPDLHSELNLSSLELGDSALYFCASSVALRQNVEKLFFGSGTQLSVL.

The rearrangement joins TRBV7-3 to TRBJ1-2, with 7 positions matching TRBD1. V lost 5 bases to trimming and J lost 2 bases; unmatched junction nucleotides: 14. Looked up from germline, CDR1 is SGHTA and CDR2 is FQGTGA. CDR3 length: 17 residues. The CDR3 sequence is CASSPYGGGQLNYGYTF. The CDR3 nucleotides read TGTGCCAGCAGCCCTTACGGAGGGGGACAGCTGAACTATGGCTACACCTTC.

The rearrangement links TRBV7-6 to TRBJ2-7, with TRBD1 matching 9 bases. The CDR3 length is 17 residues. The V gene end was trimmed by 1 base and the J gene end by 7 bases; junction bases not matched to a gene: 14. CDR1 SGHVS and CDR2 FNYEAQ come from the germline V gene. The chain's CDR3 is CASSLGVGPGQGREQYF. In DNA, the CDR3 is TGTGCCAGCAGCTTAGGCGTGGGCCCGGGACAGGGTCGAGAGCAGTACTTC.

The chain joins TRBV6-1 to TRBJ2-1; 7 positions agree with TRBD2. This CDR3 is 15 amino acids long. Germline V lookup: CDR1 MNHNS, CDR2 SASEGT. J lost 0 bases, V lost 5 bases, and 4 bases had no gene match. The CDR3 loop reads CASSLAESSYNEQFF. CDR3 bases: TGTGCCAGCAGTCTAGCGGAGAGCTCCTACAATGAGCAGTTCTTC.

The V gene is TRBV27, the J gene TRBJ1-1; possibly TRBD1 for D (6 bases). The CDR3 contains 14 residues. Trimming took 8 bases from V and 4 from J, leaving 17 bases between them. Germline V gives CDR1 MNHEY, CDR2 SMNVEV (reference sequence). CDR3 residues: CASYYRVGSTEAFF. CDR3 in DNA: TGTGCCAGCTACTACAGGGTAGGGAGCACTGAAGCTTTCTTT.

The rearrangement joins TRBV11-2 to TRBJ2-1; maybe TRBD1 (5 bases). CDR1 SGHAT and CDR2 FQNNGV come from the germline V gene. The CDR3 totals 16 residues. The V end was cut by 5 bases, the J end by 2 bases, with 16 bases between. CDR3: CASSLWSRVPYNEQFF. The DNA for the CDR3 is TGTGCCAGCAGCCTCTGGAGCAGGGTTCCCTACAATGAGCAGTTCTTC.

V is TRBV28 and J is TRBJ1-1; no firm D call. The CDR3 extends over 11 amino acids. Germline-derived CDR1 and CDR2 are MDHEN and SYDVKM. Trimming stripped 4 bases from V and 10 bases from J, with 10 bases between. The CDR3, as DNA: TGTGCCAGCAGTTCCAGTTTCCGAGCTTTCTTT. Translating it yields CASSSSFRAFF. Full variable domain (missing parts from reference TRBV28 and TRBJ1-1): DVKVTQSSRYLVKRTGEKVFLECVQDMDHENMFWYRQDPGLGLRLIYFSYDVKMKEKGDIPEGYSVSREKKERFSLILESASTNQTSMYLCASSSSFRAFFGQGTRLTVV.

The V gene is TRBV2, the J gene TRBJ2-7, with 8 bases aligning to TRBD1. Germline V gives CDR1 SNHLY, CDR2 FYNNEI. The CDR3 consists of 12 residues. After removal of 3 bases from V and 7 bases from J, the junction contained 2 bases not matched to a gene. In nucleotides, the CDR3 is TGTGCCAGCAGTGACTACAGGGGGGAGCAGTACTTC. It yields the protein CASSDYRGEQYF. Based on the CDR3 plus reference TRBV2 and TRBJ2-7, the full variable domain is EPEVTQTPSHQVTQMGQEVILRCVPISNHLYFYWYRQILGQKVEFLVSFYNNEISEKSEIFDDQFSVERPDGSNFTLKIRSTKLEDSAMYFCASSDYRGEQYFGPGTRLTVT.

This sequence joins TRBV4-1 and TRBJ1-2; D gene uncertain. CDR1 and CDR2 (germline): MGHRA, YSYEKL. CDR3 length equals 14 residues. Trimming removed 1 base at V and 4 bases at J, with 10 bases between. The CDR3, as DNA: TGCGCCAGCAGCCAAGGGCGGGAGTCCTATGGCTACACCTTC. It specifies CASSQGRESYGYTF.

The CDR3 DNA reads as TGTGCCAGCAGCTTGGGTGGGCCCTACGAGCAGTACTTC. The encoded protein is CASSLGGPYEQYF. The gene calls are TRBV7-3 and TRBJ2-7; D ambiguous. The V and J ends lost 3 bases and 2 bases respectively, with 8 bases between them. This CDR3 is 13 amino acids long. Germline V gene sequence: CDR1 SGHTA, CDR2 FQGTGA.

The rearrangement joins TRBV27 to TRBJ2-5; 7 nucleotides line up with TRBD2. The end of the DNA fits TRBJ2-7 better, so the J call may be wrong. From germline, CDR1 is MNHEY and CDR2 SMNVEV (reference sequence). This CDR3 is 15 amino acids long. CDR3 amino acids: CASSLSRGSAYEQYF. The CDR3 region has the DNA TGTGCCAGCAGTTTATCTCGCGGGAGTGCCTACGAGCAGTACTTC.